This T cell receptor (delta chain) was recorded in a study of gamma-delta chains in newborns, infants, children. Study summary: Polyclonal expansion of innate γδ T cells after birth follows microbial exposure.

Sample share makes this clone large (0.1 to 1%). The same CDR3 arises from other DNA sequences in this sample as well. TCRdb reran clone calling via CATT on the reads. The sample has about 4,200 delta-chain clones, 14% to 15% seen once. The origin of this receptor is a child who was a newborn, infant or young child, either healthy, febrile or measles-vaccinated (not recorded which). The sample taken for sequencing was blood.

The CDR3 sequence is CACDTAGFGSWDTRQMFF. CDR3 nucleotide sequence: TGTGCCTGTGACACCGCTGGATTCGGCTCCTGGGACACCCGACAGATGTTTTTC. The chain recombines TRDV2 with TRDJ3, with no clear D. V was clipped by 0 bases and J by 0 bases, with 11 bases between them. The CDR3 contains 18 residues. The V gene's germline CDR1 is GEAIGNYY and CDR2 EKD.